These 21 T cell receptor beta chains share one sample of origin, sequenced in a study of cytotoxic CD8 clonotypes in ibrutinib-treated CLL (dated by TCRdb to about 2021). The meaning of the sample's time point label: about a year on ibrutinib. Receptor amplification or capture employed the immunoSEQ multiplex PCR assay. TCRdb obtained this table from immuneACCESS and retained in-frame rearrangements with V and J assigned. These tables miss some clones; where compared with another copy, unresolved V genes account for less than half of the shortfall, and the remainder is unexplained. The sample profile shows nearly 100,000 clones; around four fifths of them were found once. The top ten clones comprise 25% to 40% of the sample. The material was PBMCs, obtained after 12 months of ibrutinib treatment. The receptors were sampled from a human donor with chronic lymphocytic leukemia.

This clone was counted only a few times. An end of the junction differs from the germline gene, which may be a read error. V and J are TRBV2 and TRBJ1-6, with 7 bases that match TRBD1. This CDR3 is built from 14 residues. The germline CDR1 and CDR2 sequences are SNHLY and FYNNEI. CDR3 sequence reads: CASSPDRANSPLHF. CDR3 DNA: TGTGCCAGCAGTCCCGACAGGGCAAATTCCCCCCTCCACTTT. Together with reference TRBV2 and TRBJ1-6, the CDR3 gives the full variable domain: EPEVTQTPSHQVTQMGQEVILRCVPISNHLYFYWYRQILGQKVEFLVSFYNNEISEKSEIFDDQFSVERPDGSNFTLKIRSTKLEDSAMYFCASSPDRANSPLHFGNGTRLTVT.

The gene calls are TRBV6-6 and TRBJ2-7, with 7 bases identical to TRBD1. V trimming: 5 bases; J trimming: 2 bases; junction bases outside the gene matches: 6. Germline V gives CDR1 MNHNY, CDR2 SVGAGI (reference sequence). CDR3 length: 14 amino acids. CDR3 bases: TGTGCCAGCAGTCGACAGGGACCCCCCTACGAGCAGTACTTC. As protein: CASSRQGPPYEQYF.

This chain uses TRBV28 with TRBJ1-2, with 8 bases that match TRBD1. The V segment lost 4 bases and the J segment 4 bases; nucleotides outside the gene matches: 8. The CDR3 length is 15 residues. CDR1 and CDR2 from the germline V gene are MDHEN and SYDVKM. The CDR3 DNA follows: TGTGCCAGCAGTTCCGGGGACAGGCCGTTCTATGGCTACACCTTC. Translating it yields CASSSGDRPFYGYTF.

The chain recombines TRBV11-2 with TRBJ2-3; 9 bases map to TRBD1. V was pared by 1 base and J by 5 bases, with 10 bases of the junction left unmatched. The length of the CDR3 is 17 residues. Germline CDR1 SGHAT, CDR2 FQNNGV. The CDR3 is CASSLAAGTGFVDTQYF. CDR3 in DNA: TGTGCCAGCAGCTTAGCTGCGGGGACAGGGTTTGTAGATACGCAGTATTTT.

The chain recombines TRBV5-1 with TRBJ1-5; D gene ambiguous. From germline, CDR1 is SGHRS and CDR2 YFSETQ. The V end was cut by 1 base, the J end by 7 bases, with 15 bases between. The CDR3 runs to 15 residues. The CDR3 loop is CASSLSGETRQPQHF. CDR3 nucleotides: TGCGCCAGCAGCTTGTCCGGGGAAACACGGCAGCCCCAGCATTTT.

The chain joins TRBV2 to TRBJ1-1, with D maybe TRBD1 (5 bases). V gave up 10 bases and J gave up 10 bases, with 22 bases separating them. In germline, CDR1 is SNHLY, CDR2 FYNNEI. The CDR3 covers 13 residues. The CDR3 region is CATLLDGTMGAFF. In DNA form, the CDR3 reads TGTGCCACTCTCCTGGATGGGACGATGGGAGCTTTCTTT. Based on the CDR3 plus reference TRBV2 and TRBJ1-1, the full variable domain is EPEVTQTPSHQVTQMGQEVILRCVPISNHLYFYWYRQILGQKVEFLVSFYNNEISEKSEIFDDQFSVERPDGSNFTLKIRSTKLEDSAMYFCATLLDGTMGAFFGQGTRLTVV.

CDR3 nucleotide sequence: TGTGCCAGCAGCGTAGGAATTAGCGGGGGGCCCCAGTTCTTC. This gives the protein CASSVGISGGPQFF. The chain is built from TRBV9 and TRBJ2-1; TRBD2 aligns across 10 bases. The ends lost 0 bases at V and 13 bases at J; junction bases unmatched: 7. From germline, CDR1 is SGDLS and CDR2 YYNGEE. This CDR3 is built from 14 residues. The full variable domain, its missing parts supplied by reference TRBV9 and TRBJ2-1, is DSGVTQTPKHLITATGQRVTLRCSPRSGDLSVYWYQQSLDQGLQFLIQYYNGEERAKGNILERFSAQQFPDLHSELNLSSLELGDSALYFCASSVGISGGPQFFGPGTRLTVL.

The chain employs TRBV30 and TRBJ2-1, with D maybe TRBD1 (5 bases). V was shortened by 3 bases and J by 8 bases, with 8 bases between the two germline ends. CDR1 is GTSNPN and CDR2 is SVGIG in the germline V gene (reference sequence). The CDR3 length is 11 residues. The CDR3, as DNA: TGTGCCTGGAGCCAAGGGGATGAGCAGTTCTTC. This gives the protein CAWSQGDEQFF.

The chain is built from TRBV19 and TRBJ1-1, with D hard to call. The V end was cut by 7 bases, the J end by 0 bases, with 6 bases between. The CDR3 totals 12 residues. Germline assignment: CDR1 LNHDA and CDR2 SQIVND (reference sequence). The CDR3 spells CASKFMNTEAFF. CDR3 nucleotide sequence: TGTGCCAGTAAATTTATGAACACTGAAGCTTTCTTT.

V gene TRBV7-3 combines with J gene TRBJ1-1; TRBD1 aligns across 8 bases. This CDR3 is 13 amino acids long. V trimming: 5 bases; J trimming: 2 bases; junction bases outside the gene matches: 1. The germline gives CDR1 SGHTA, CDR2 FQGTGA. The CDR3 is CASSDRGNTEAFF. The CDR3 DNA reads TGTGCCAGCAGCGACAGGGGAAACACTGAAGCTTTCTTT.

There are a few counts of this clone. The chain recombines TRBV6-6 with TRBJ1-6; TRBD1 aligns across 7 bases. Germline V gives CDR1 MNHNY, CDR2 SVGAGI (reference sequence). The CDR3 totals 15 residues. V gave up 5 bases and J gave up 8 bases; unmatched junction bases: 9. The CDR3 DNA follows: TGTGCCAGCAGTCCACTCGACAGGGTCCATTCACCCCTCCACTTT. Protein: CASSPLDRVHSPLHF.

The chain has TRBV27 and TRBJ2-1, with D perhaps matching TRBD1 or TRBD2 (5 bases each). The V end was cut by 5 bases, the J end by 3 bases, with 14 bases between. This CDR3 has 15 amino acids. Germline V gives CDR1 MNHEY, CDR2 SMNVEV (reference sequence). Here the CDR3 DNA reads TGTGCCAGCAGTCCCCGGGACCCCGTCTACAATGAGCAGTTCTTC. Translating it yields CASSPRDPVYNEQFF.

This clone was seen a handful of times. The chain has TRBV2 and TRBJ2-5; TRBD1 aligns across 7 bases. This CDR3 contains 16 residues. From germline, CDR1 is SNHLY and CDR2 FYNNEI. V trimming: 7 bases; J trimming: 0 bases; junction bases outside the gene matches: 11. CDR3 sequence reads: CASMGQPRGNQETQYF. The CDR3 nucleotides read TGTGCCAGCATGGGACAGCCCAGGGGGAACCAAGAGACCCAGTACTTC. Variable domain in full (rest from reference TRBV2 and TRBJ2-5): EPEVTQTPSHQVTQMGQEVILRCVPISNHLYFYWYRQILGQKVEFLVSFYNNEISEKSEIFDDQFSVERPDGSNFTLKIRSTKLEDSAMYFCASMGQPRGNQETQYFGPGTRLLVL.

The chain uses TRBV4-1 and TRBJ2-5; D unresolved. Germline CDR1 reads MGHRA; CDR2 reads YSYEKL. V was trimmed by 2 bases and J by 0 bases, leaving 13 bases between them. There are 16 residues in the CDR3. The CDR3 loop is CASSQFPTRNQETQYF. The CDR3 nucleotides are TGCGCCAGCAGCCAATTTCCGACTCGCAACCAAGAGACCCAGTACTTC.

This clone was seen many times. The chain carries TRBV27 and TRBJ2-1; the match to TRBD1 covers 10 bases. The junction had 7 bases not matched to a gene; V was cut back by 5 bases and J by 6 bases. This CDR3 comprises 15 residues. Germline V gives CDR1 MNHEY, CDR2 SMNVEV (reference sequence). The DNA of the CDR3 is TGTGCCAGCAGTCGCCCGGGACAGGGGCCCAATGAGCAGTTCTTC. This sequence encodes CASSRPGQGPNEQFF.

This clone was observed a handful of times. J is TRBJ1-1 and V is TRBV27; tentative D call: TRBD1 (5 bases). The CDR3 is 14 residues long. V dropped 6 bases and J dropped 2 bases, with 13 bases sitting between them. The germline gives CDR1 MNHEY, CDR2 SMNVEV (reference sequence). CDR3 protein: CASRDMRGNTEAFF. The CDR3 DNA follows: TGTGCCAGCAGGGATATGAGGGGAAACACTGAAGCTTTCTTT.

This clone has more than one count but fewer than ten. This sequence joins TRBV7-3 and TRBJ2-4; D is tentatively TRBD1 or TRBD2 (5 bases each). The V gene lost 5 bases and the J gene lost 6 bases, with 14 bases spanning the gap. The CDR3 spans 14 residues. Germline values: CDR1 SGHTA, CDR2 FQGTGA. The CDR3, as DNA: TGTGCCAGCAGCAGGATGGGGGAGACAAACATTCAGTACTTC. The encoded protein is CASSRMGETNIQYF.

The J gene is TRBJ1-2, the V gene TRBV6-5; D is uncertain. V lost 2 bases and J lost 4, with 14 bases in between. Germline V gives CDR1 MNHEY, CDR2 SVGAGI. There are 15 residues in the CDR3. CDR3 protein: CASSYRVDFPYGYTF. The CDR3 DNA sequence: TGTGCCAGCAGTTACCGCGTGGATTTCCCCTATGGCTACACCTTC.

This clone was observed once. The V call is TRBV7-9, the J call TRBJ2-3; TRBD1 agrees at 8 bases. The CDR3 runs 15 residues. Germline CDR1 is SEHNR and CDR2 is FQNEAQ (reference sequence). V lost 6 bases to trimming and J lost 1 base; unmatched junction nucleotides: 6. The CDR3: CASSAPTGGTDTQYF. CDR3 sequence (DNA): TGTGCCAGCAGTGCACCGACAGGGGGCACAGATACGCAGTATTTT. Based on the CDR3 plus reference TRBV7-9 and TRBJ2-3, the full variable domain is DTGVSQNPRHKITKRGQNVTFRCDPISEHNRLYWYRQTLGQGPEFLTYFQNEAQLEKSRLLSDRFSAERPKGSFSTLEIQRTEQGDSAMYLCASSAPTGGTDTQYFGPGTRLTVL.

CDR3 residues: CAPLRIGKLFF. The CDR3 nucleotides are TGTGCCCCCTTACGTATAGGAAAACTGTTTTTT. The chain recombines TRBV19 with TRBJ1-4; D gene ambiguous. The V end lost 11 bases, the J end lost 10 bases, and 14 bases lay between the germline ends. The CDR3 spans 11 residues. Germline lookup yields CDR1 LNHDA and CDR2 SQIVND (reference sequence).

In regard to this clone: Other DNA sequences in this sample translate to the same CDR3. The chain combines TRBV28 with TRBJ2-1; D uncertain. The germline V gene encodes CDR1 MDHEN and CDR2 SYDVKM. This CDR3 is built from 16 residues. V dropped 1 base and J dropped 0 bases, with 10 bases sitting between them. The CDR3 nucleotides read TGTGCCAGCAGTTTATTGGGTTCCAGCTCCTACAATGAGCAGTTCTTC. Residues: CASSLLGSSSYNEQFF.